These T cell receptor beta chains were read from a single sample in a study of T cell responses to AZD1222 COVID-19 vaccine. The repertoire was sequenced with immunoSEQ multiplex PCR; TCRdb's copy has only in-frame clones and lacks some. The sample lists 150,000 to 200,000 clones; 88% were seen once. The starting material was peripheral blood, obtained on day 0 of AZD1222 vaccination. The receptor source for this set is an adult in good health. Both conserved end residues are part of each CDR3. The D gene is left open where the match is weak. Rows give clone size only sometimes, using once, few, many, or a class for an expanded clone.

clone_size: -; v_call: TRBV5-1; d_call: TRBD1; j_call: TRBJ2-7; cdr3_nt: TGCGCCAGCAGCTCCGACAGGGGTCGATACGAGCAGTACTTC; cdr3_aa: CASSSDRGRYEQYF
clone_size: -; v_call: TRBV18; d_call: TRBD1; j_call: TRBJ1-1; cdr3_nt: TGTGCCAGCTCACCCCTCGGGACAGTTGAAGCTTTCTTT; cdr3_aa: CASSPLGTVEAFF
clone_size: -; v_call: TRBV2; d_call: TRBD2; j_call: TRBJ2-1; cdr3_nt: TGTGCCAGCCCTAGCGGGAGGAACAATGAGCAGTTCTTC; cdr3_aa: CASPSGRNNEQFF
clone_size: -; v_call: TRBV18; d_call: -; j_call: TRBJ2-7; cdr3_nt: TGTGCCAGCTCACCACCGGAGTCCCCCTACGAGCAGTACTTC; cdr3_aa: CASSPPESPYEQYF
clone_size: -; v_call: TRBV27; d_call: -; j_call: TRBJ1-3; cdr3_nt: TGTGCCAGCAGGCCGGGGCGGCCTGGAAACACCATATATTTT; cdr3_aa: CASRPGRPGNTIYF
clone_size: -; v_call: TRBV12-5; d_call: -; j_call: TRBJ1-1; cdr3_nt: TGTGCTAGTGGTTTGGGCCAGCGAGGGACTGAAGCTTTCTTT; cdr3_aa: CASGLGQRGTEAFF
clone_size: -; v_call: TRBV10-3; d_call: -; j_call: TRBJ2-7; cdr3_nt: TGTGCCATCAAAGACAGCTCCTACGAGCAGTACTTC; cdr3_aa: CAIKDSSYEQYF
clone_size: -; v_call: TRBV5-1; d_call: TRBD1; j_call: TRBJ1-6; cdr3_nt: TGCGCCAGCAGCGCCTACAGGGGGGATTCACCCCTCCACTTT; cdr3_aa: CASSAYRGDSPLHF
clone_size: -; v_call: TRBV6-2/TRBV6-3; d_call: -; j_call: TRBJ1-5; cdr3_nt: TGTGCCAGCAGTTTCCCGTATCAGCCCCAGCATTTT; cdr3_aa: CASSFPYQPQHF
clone_size: -; v_call: TRBV28; d_call: -; j_call: TRBJ2-4; cdr3_nt: TGTGCCAGCAGTTCCCCCGCCTGGGTTACAGCCAAAAACATTCAGTACTTC; cdr3_aa: CASSSPAWVTAKNIQYF
clone_size: -; v_call: TRBV3-1/TRBV3-2; d_call: TRBD1; j_call: TRBJ1-2; cdr3_nt: TGTGCCAGCAGCCAAGAAGGGGGCGATGGCTACACCTTC; cdr3_aa: CASSQEGGDGYTF
clone_size: -; v_call: TRBV6-5; d_call: -; j_call: TRBJ2-5; cdr3_nt: TGTGCCAGCAGTTACGTAGGGGGGGCGAAGACCCAGTACTTC; cdr3_aa: CASSYVGGAKTQYF
clone_size: -; v_call: TRBV11-2; d_call: -; j_call: TRBJ2-5; cdr3_nt: TGTGCCAGCAGCTTAGTGGTTGCTAGCGTCCAAGAGACCCAGTACTTC; cdr3_aa: CASSLVVASVQETQYF
clone_size: -; v_call: TRBV12-3/TRBV12-4; d_call: -; j_call: TRBJ1-2; cdr3_nt: TGTGCCAGTTCACAGGGCTATGGCTACACCTTC; cdr3_aa: CASSQGYGYTF
clone_size: once; v_call: TRBV5-1; d_call: -; j_call: TRBJ1-6; cdr3_nt: TGCGCCAGCAGCTTGGGGGGCGAGAATTCACCCCTCCACTTT; cdr3_aa: CASSLGGENSPLHF
clone_size: -; v_call: TRBV6-5; d_call: TRBD1; j_call: TRBJ1-6; cdr3_nt: TGTGCCAGCATTTCAGGGACAGGCCTTTTGACACCCCTCCACTTT; cdr3_aa: CASISGTGLLTPLHF
clone_size: -; v_call: TRBV4-1; d_call: -; j_call: TRBJ1-2; cdr3_nt: TGCGCCAGCAGCCAAGAACCGGGCTATGGCTACACCTTC; cdr3_aa: CASSQEPGYGYTF
clone_size: -; v_call: TRBV5-6; d_call: TRBD1; j_call: TRBJ1-3; cdr3_nt: TGTGCCAGCAGCTTGGGGACAGGATTTGGAAACACCATATATTTT; cdr3_aa: CASSLGTGFGNTIYF
clone_size: -; v_call: TRBV7-3; d_call: TRBD2; j_call: TRBJ2-2; cdr3_nt: TGTGCCAGCAGCCTCGGGACTAGCGGGGCCGTCGGGGAGCTGTTTTTT; cdr3_aa: CASSLGTSGAVGELFF
clone_size: -; v_call: TRBV28; d_call: TRBD1; j_call: TRBJ2-4; cdr3_nt: TGTGCCAGCAGTCGCCCCAAGGGACAGGTAAACATTCAGTACTTC; cdr3_aa: CASSRPKGQVNIQYF
clone_size: -; v_call: TRBV2; d_call: -; j_call: TRBJ1-1; cdr3_nt: TGTGCCAGCAGTGAAAGGGGGACTGGGGCCCCGAACACTGAAGCTTTCTTT; cdr3_aa: CASSERGTGAPNTEAFF
clone_size: -; v_call: TRBV7-8; d_call: -; j_call: TRBJ2-7; cdr3_nt: TGTGCCAGCAGCTTAGGGGGAAATAGTCCCGAGCAGTACTTC; cdr3_aa: CASSLGGNSPEQYF
clone_size: -; v_call: TRBV27; d_call: -; j_call: TRBJ1-1; cdr3_nt: TGTGCCAGCAGTTTACAACTGGGGACCAACACTGAAGCTTTCTTT; cdr3_aa: CASSLQLGTNTEAFF
clone_size: -; v_call: TRBV5-4; d_call: TRBD1; j_call: TRBJ2-7; cdr3_nt: TGTGCCAGCAGTCCGGCGCCGGGACAGGTCTACGAGCAGTACTTC; cdr3_aa: CASSPAPGQVYEQYF
clone_size: -; v_call: TRBV6-5; d_call: -; j_call: TRBJ1-1; cdr3_nt: TGTGCCAGCAGTTTCACAGGGTTAAGGAACACTGAAGCTTTCTTT; cdr3_aa: CASSFTGLRNTEAFF
clone_size: -; v_call: TRBV6-2/TRBV6-3; d_call: TRBD1; j_call: TRBJ1-5; cdr3_nt: TGTGCCAGCAGCTGGACCGGCGGGACAGGGAGTCAGCCCCAGCATTTT; cdr3_aa: CASSWTGGTGSQPQHF
clone_size: -; v_call: TRBV5-1; d_call: -; j_call: TRBJ2-6; cdr3_nt: TGCGCCAGCAGCCCAGCAGGTGTTGGCACTGGGGCCAACGTCCTGACTTTC; cdr3_aa: CASSPAGVGTGANVLTF
clone_size: once; v_call: TRBV7-9; d_call: -; j_call: TRBJ1-1; cdr3_nt: TGTGCCAGCAGGGAGGGGTGGGGCACTGAAGCTTTCTTT; cdr3_aa: CASREGWGTEAFF
clone_size: -; v_call: TRBV2; d_call: -; j_call: TRBJ1-4; cdr3_nt: TGTGCCAGCAGGGTTATTGCTAATGAAAAACTGTTTTTT; cdr3_aa: CASRVIANEKLFF
clone_size: -; v_call: TRBV5-8; d_call: -; j_call: TRBJ1-5; cdr3_nt: TGTGCCAGCACCCGGGACACCAATCAGCCCCAGCATTTT; cdr3_aa: CASTRDTNQPQHF
clone_size: -; v_call: TRBV4-1; d_call: -; j_call: TRBJ1-2; cdr3_nt: TGCGCCAGCAGCCAAGATCCCAGGGGCTATGGCTACACCTTC; cdr3_aa: CASSQDPRGYGYTF
clone_size: -; v_call: TRBV3-1/TRBV3-2; d_call: -; j_call: TRBJ2-5; cdr3_nt: TGTGCCAGCAGCCCCCCAGGGGAAGAGACCCAGTACTTC; cdr3_aa: CASSPPGEETQYF
clone_size: -; v_call: TRBV11-3; d_call: -; j_call: TRBJ2-3; cdr3_nt: TGTGCCAGCAGCGCCGGACTATCCACAGATACGCAGTATTTT; cdr3_aa: CASSAGLSTDTQYF
clone_size: -; v_call: TRBV5-4; d_call: -; j_call: TRBJ1-2; cdr3_nt: TGTGCCAGCAGCTTAAATGTGGGTTGGCAGGGCTATGGCTACACCTTC; cdr3_aa: CASSLNVGWQGYGYTF
clone_size: -; v_call: TRBV7-5; d_call: -; j_call: TRBJ1-2; cdr3_nt: TGTGTCAGAAGCTTACGTTGGGGTAATGGCTACACCTTC; cdr3_aa: CVRSLRWGNGYTF
clone_size: -; v_call: TRBV25-1; d_call: TRBD1; j_call: TRBJ1-6; cdr3_nt: TGTGCCAGCAGTTCACCCAGGGGGTTGGAGAATTCACCCCTCCACTTT; cdr3_aa: CASSSPRGLENSPLHF
clone_size: -; v_call: TRBV29-1; d_call: -; j_call: TRBJ1-5; cdr3_nt: TGCAGCGTTGGAGGGGGAAATCAGCCCCAGCATTTT; cdr3_aa: CSVGGGNQPQHF
clone_size: few; v_call: TRBV19; d_call: -; j_call: TRBJ1-4; cdr3_nt: TGTGCCACCCACCCCGGTACTTTAACTAATGAAAAACTGTTTTTT; cdr3_aa: CATHPGTLTNEKLFF
clone_size: -; v_call: TRBV29-1; d_call: -; j_call: TRBJ2-1; cdr3_nt: TGCAGCGTTCCAGGAGTCTCTCAGTTCTTC; cdr3_aa: CSVPGVSQFF
clone_size: -; v_call: TRBV7-9; d_call: -; j_call: TRBJ1-1; cdr3_nt: TGTGCCAGCAGCCCGGACACGAACACTGAAGCTTTCTTT; cdr3_aa: CASSPDTNTEAFF
clone_size: -; v_call: TRBV7-9; d_call: TRBD1; j_call: TRBJ2-7; cdr3_nt: TGTGCCAGCAGCCCGGGACAGGGATACGAGCAGTACTTC; cdr3_aa: CASSPGQGYEQYF
clone_size: few; v_call: TRBV29-1; d_call: TRBD1; j_call: TRBJ1-2; cdr3_nt: TGCAGCGTCAAACTCGACAGGGGAGGAGGTGGCTACACCTTC; cdr3_aa: CSVKLDRGGGGYTF
clone_size: -; v_call: TRBV2; d_call: -; j_call: TRBJ1-2; cdr3_nt: TGTGCCAGCAGTTTAGACAGTAACTATGGCTACACCTTC; cdr3_aa: CASSLDSNYGYTF
clone_size: -; v_call: TRBV7-9; d_call: -; j_call: TRBJ2-3; cdr3_nt: TGTGCCAGCAGCTTTTTACAAGGGAGTAGTGCCTCCAGCACAGATACGCAGTATTTT; cdr3_aa: CASSFLQGSSASSTDTQYF
clone_size: -; v_call: TRBV19; d_call: TRBD1; j_call: TRBJ2-7; cdr3_nt: TGTGCCAGTAGCTATGGGACAGCCTACGAGCAGTACTTC; cdr3_aa: CASSYGTAYEQYF
clone_size: -; v_call: TRBV18; d_call: TRBD1; j_call: TRBJ1-1; cdr3_nt: TGTGCCAGCTCACGACAGGGCATGAACACTGAAGCTTTCTTT; cdr3_aa: CASSRQGMNTEAFF
clone_size: -; v_call: TRBV5-1; d_call: TRBD1; j_call: TRBJ1-2; cdr3_nt: TGCGCCAGCAGCTTGGGGCAACCGGGACAGGGTTATATCAACTATGGCTACACCTTC; cdr3_aa: CASSLGQPGQGYINYGYTF
clone_size: -; v_call: TRBV10-1; d_call: TRBD1; j_call: TRBJ2-7; cdr3_nt: TGCGCCAGCAGCAACTTACAGGGGGCGGGCGGCTACGAGCAGTACTTC; cdr3_aa: CASSNLQGAGGYEQYF